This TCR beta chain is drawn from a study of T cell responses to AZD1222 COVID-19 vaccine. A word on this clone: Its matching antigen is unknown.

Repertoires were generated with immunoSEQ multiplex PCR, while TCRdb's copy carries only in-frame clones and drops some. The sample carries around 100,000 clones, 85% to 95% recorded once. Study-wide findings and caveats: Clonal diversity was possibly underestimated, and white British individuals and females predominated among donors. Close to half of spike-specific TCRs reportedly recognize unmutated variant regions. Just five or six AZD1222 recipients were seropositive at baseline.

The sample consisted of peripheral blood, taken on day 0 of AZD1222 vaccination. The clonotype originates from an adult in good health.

The CDR3 spells CASSPWGGNRGLGNTIYF. Written as DNA, the CDR3 is TGTGCCAGCAGCCCGTGGGGGGGCAACAGGGGGCTTGGAAACACCATATATTTT. This rearrangement joins TRBV5-4 to TRBJ1-3; 9 bases line up with TRBD1. Losses at the gene ends were 4 bases for V and 3 bases for J; bases not matched to a gene: 14. CDR1 and CDR2 from the germline V gene are SGHNT and YYREEE (reference sequence). The length of the CDR3 is 18 residues. The complete variable domain, with remaining parts taken from reference TRBV5-4 and TRBJ1-3, reads ETGVTQSPTHLIKTRGQQVTLRCSSQSGHNTVSWYQQALGQGPQFIFQYYREEENGRGNFPPRFSGLQFPNYSSELNVNALELDDSALYLCASSPWGGNRGLGNTIYFGEGSWLTVV.